Listed below are T cell receptor beta chains from one sample, sequenced in a study of blood T cell repertoires in COVID-19. TCRdb keeps only in-frame clones here, not all; method: immunoSEQ multiplex PCR. The data hold roughly 250,000 clones, with about 90% observed a single time. The specimen was peripheral blood. Receptors were obtained from a woman between 25 and 40 years old with COVID-19, enrolled during active disease. CDR3s include the opening cysteine and the closing phenylalanine or tryptophan. Fields, in order: V gene, J gene, clone size, D gene, CDR3 length, CDR3 protein, CDR3 DNA. A D gene is named only where the DNA matches it firmly. Not every row has a clone size; where given, it reads once, few, many or a size class.

V: TRBV29-1; J: TRBJ1-1; size: .; D: .; length: 14; CDR3: CSVIRDGSLAEAFF; DNA: TGCAGCGTTATTCGAGACGGGTCATTGGCTGAAGCTTTCTTT
V: TRBV5-1; J: TRBJ2-7; size: .; D: .; length: 14; CDR3: CASSLAAGINEQYF; DNA: TGCGCCAGCAGCTTGGCGGCAGGTATAAACGAGCAGTACTTC
V: TRBV5-1; J: TRBJ1-2; size: .; D: .; length: 12; CDR3: CASSLVSGGESF; DNA: TGCGCCAGCAGCTTGGTTTCGGGCGGGGAGTCTTTC
V: TRBV12-3/TRBV12-4; J: TRBJ2-7; size: .; D: .; length: 11; CDR3: CASSFHYEQYF; DNA: TGTGCCAGCAGTTTTCATTACGAGCAGTACTTC
V: TRBV14; J: TRBJ2-5; size: .; D: .; length: 14; CDR3: CASSPIQGTETQYF; DNA: TGTGCCAGCAGCCCGATACAGGGAACCGAGACCCAGTACTTC
V: TRBV14; J: TRBJ2-2; size: .; D: TRBD1; length: 15; CDR3: CASSLTGAVTGELFF; DNA: TGTGCCAGCAGTTTGACAGGGGCGGTCACCGGGGAGCTGTTTTTT
V: TRBV6-5; J: TRBJ1-2; size: .; D: .; length: 15; CDR3: CASSYSNQGLYGYTF; DNA: TGTGCCAGCAGTTACTCGAACCAGGGCCTTTATGGCTACACCTTC
V: TRBV7-2; J: TRBJ1-3; size: .; D: .; length: 16; CDR3: CASSPFARLSGNTIYF; DNA: TGTGCCAGCAGCCCTTTCGCGCGTCTATCTGGAAACACCATATATTTT
V: TRBV5-1; J: TRBJ2-7; size: .; D: .; length: 15; CDR3: CASSLGPGKDYEQYF; DNA: TGCGCCAGCAGCTTGGGGCCAGGGAAAGACTACGAGCAGTACTTC
V: TRBV18; J: TRBJ1-2; size: .; D: TRBD1; length: 15; CDR3: CASSTYTGEEYGYTF; DNA: TGTGCCAGCTCAACCTACACAGGGGAGGAGTATGGCTACACCTTC
V: TRBV7-2; J: TRBJ1-2; size: .; D: .; length: 13; CDR3: CASSLVGWGGYTF; DNA: TGTGCCAGCAGCTTAGTTGGCTGGGGCGGCTACACCTTC
V: TRBV11-3; J: TRBJ2-3; size: once; D: TRBD1; length: 14; CDR3: CASSPGQSTDTQYF; DNA: TGTGCCAGCAGCCCGGGACAGAGCACAGATACGCAGTATTTT
V: TRBV21-1; J: TRBJ2-3; size: .; D: .; length: 13; CDR3: CASSKVRTDTQYF; DNA: TGTGCCAGCAGCAAAGTACGGACAGATACGCAGTATTTT
V: TRBV23-1; J: TRBJ1-1; size: .; D: .; length: 12; CDR3: CASTLYITEAFF; DNA: TGCGCCAGCACTCTCTATATAACTGAAGCTTTCTTT
V: TRBV6-6; J: TRBJ2-7; size: few; D: TRBD1; length: 17; CDR3: CASSPGTQGDPSGEQYF; DNA: TGTGCCAGCAGTCCGGGCACCCAGGGGGACCCCTCGGGGGAGCAGTACTTC
V: TRBV3-1/TRBV3-2; J: TRBJ1-5; size: .; D: TRBD1; length: 17; CDR3: CASSQDHGTGGNQPQHF; DNA: TGTGCCAGCAGCCAAGATCATGGGACAGGGGGCAATCAGCCCCAGCATTTT
V: TRBV11-2; J: TRBJ1-3; size: .; D: .; length: 16; CDR3: CASSLDPAGSGNTIYF; DNA: TGTGCCAGCAGCTTAGACCCTGCAGGGTCTGGAAACACCATATATTTT
V: TRBV6-5; J: TRBJ2-1; size: .; D: .; length: 11; CDR3: CASMLGDEQFF; DNA: TGTGCCAGCATGCTAGGCGATGAGCAGTTCTTC
V: TRBV18; J: TRBJ1-2; size: .; D: TRBD1; length: 16; CDR3: CASSPPQGAAIYGYTF; DNA: TGTGCCAGCTCACCTCCACAGGGGGCGGCCATTTATGGCTACACCTTC
V: TRBV2; J: TRBJ1-2; size: .; D: .; length: 13; CDR3: CASSDTRRGGYTF; DNA: TGTGCCAGCAGTGACACGCGGCGGGGTGGCTACACCTTC
V: TRBV2; J: TRBJ1-5; size: .; D: .; length: 15; CDR3: CASSGEEYSNQPQHF; DNA: TGTGCCAGCAGTGGGGAGGAATATAGCAATCAGCCCCAGCATTTT
V: TRBV19; J: TRBJ2-5; size: .; D: TRBD2; length: 14; CDR3: CASSMGLAEKTQYF; DNA: TGTGCCAGTAGTATGGGACTAGCGGAGAAGACCCAGTACTTC
V: TRBV7-9; J: TRBJ2-7; size: .; D: TRBD1; length: 16; CDR3: CASSPPLDRGRIEQYF; DNA: TGTGCCAGCAGCCCCCCCCTAGACAGGGGGCGTATCGAGCAGTACTTC
V: TRBV24-1; J: TRBJ1-6; size: .; D: .; length: 13; CDR3: CATRQGAGSPLHF; DNA: TGTGCCACCAGACAGGGTGCCGGATCACCCCTCCACTTT
V: TRBV11-3; J: TRBJ2-1; size: .; D: TRBD1; length: 15; CDR3: CASSSRWDSLGEQFF; DNA: TGTGCCAGCAGCTCCCGGTGGGACAGTTTGGGTGAGCAGTTCTTC
V: TRBV3-1/TRBV3-2; J: TRBJ1-2; size: .; D: .; length: 16; CDR3: CASSQERYRTAKGYTF; DNA: TGTGCCAGCAGCCAAGAGAGGTACAGGACGGCGAAAGGCTACACCTTC
V: TRBV27; J: TRBJ1-6; size: .; D: TRBD1; length: 21; CDR3: CASSLNQQGPTRPSYNSPLHF; DNA: TGTGCCAGCAGTTTAAACCAACAGGGGCCGACCCGACCCTCCTATAATTCACCCCTCCACTTT
V: TRBV29-1; J: TRBJ1-2; size: .; D: .; length: 14; CDR3: CSVGLTGFSRGYTF; DNA: TGCAGCGTTGGATTAACAGGGTTCTCTAGGGGCTACACCTTC
V: TRBV5-1; J: TRBJ2-1; size: .; D: TRBD1; length: 13; CDR3: CASSQGAYNEQFF; DNA: TGCGCCAGCAGCCAGGGGGCCTACAATGAGCAGTTCTTC
V: TRBV9; J: TRBJ2-7; size: .; D: TRBD1; length: 13; CDR3: CASSVGQSYEQYF; DNA: TGTGCCAGCAGCGTGGGACAGTCCTACGAGCAGTACTTC
V: TRBV5-1; J: TRBJ1-1; size: .; D: TRBD1; length: 13; CDR3: CASSTDRGTEAFF; DNA: TGCGCCAGCAGCACGGACAGGGGCACTGAAGCTTTCTTT
V: TRBV5-4; J: TRBJ2-7; size: .; D: TRBD2; length: 15; CDR3: CASSLVLAGGREQYF; DNA: TGTGCCAGCAGCTTGGTTCTAGCGGGGGGGAGGGAGCAGTACTTC
V: TRBV5-1; J: TRBJ1-1; size: .; D: TRBD1; length: 14; CDR3: CATADRDMNTEAFF; DNA: TGCGCCACCGCGGACAGGGACATGAACACTGAAGCTTTCTTT
V: TRBV20-1; J: TRBJ1-5; size: .; D: TRBD1; length: 17; CDR3: CSASRGLADYSNQPQHF; DNA: TGCAGTGCTAGTAGGGGGCTGGCGGATTATAGCAATCAGCCCCAGCATTTT
V: TRBV3-1/TRBV3-2; J: TRBJ2-1; size: .; D: .; length: 15; CDR3: CASSLPGDYINEQFF; DNA: TGTGCCAGCAGCCTCCCGGGAGACTATATCAATGAGCAGTTCTTC